The 5 T cell receptor beta chains listed next were all sequenced from one sample in a study of T-cell reconstitution after alpha-beta-depleted transplantation in children (dated by TCRdb to about 2016). The library was generated by PCR. Sequencing used an Illumina HiSeq 2500. To normalize quantification of the TCRbeta repertoire, the TCR libraries were built with molecular barcoding that relied on unique molecular identifiers. The public reads were quality trimmed at Q25 with fastp and then assembled into clones with MiXCR by TCRdb, keeping productive beta chains. Rows are unified per CDR3 protein, each entry keeping the most common DNA and genes. This sample lists about 610,000 distinct CDR3 sequences; roughly a tenth were detected once. The ten largest make up approximately 4.1% of the sample. The material was PBMCs from the stem cell graft donor, obtained from the stem cell graft. The receptors shown here come from a human donor who donated a stem cell graft to a child with acute myeloid leukemia.

This clonotype showed up just a few times. V and J are TRBV9 and TRBJ2-7; D possibly matches TRBD1 or TRBD2 (5 bases each). V shed 0 bases and J shed 2 bases, with 15 bases lying between them. Germline V gene data show CDR1 as SGDLS and CDR2 as YYNGEE. This CDR3 comprises 16 residues. The CDR3 bases are TGTGCCAGCAGCGTAGACCTGGGGACGGTTCCCTACGAGCAGTACTTC. Its translation is CASSVDLGTVPYEQYF.

V and J are TRBV24-1 and TRBJ2-2; TRBD2 matches at 9 bases. CDR3 size: 18 residues. CDR1 and CDR2 (germline): KGHDR, SFDVKD. The V segment lost 6 bases and the J segment 0 bases; nucleotides outside the gene matches: 10. CDR3 region: CATSPLSGRVANTGELFF. The CDR3 DNA follows: TGTGCCACCAGTCCTCTTAGCGGGAGAGTGGCGAACACCGGGGAGCTGTTTTTT.

This clonotype was picked up many times. V and J are TRBV11-1 and TRBJ1-1; tentative D call: TRBD1 (5 bases). Trimming removed 3 bases from V and 1 base from J, with 9 bases in between. This CDR3 has 14 residues. Germline V CDR1 and CDR2: SGHAT, FQDESV (reference sequence). CDR3 DNA: TGTGCCAGCAGCTTTCCAGGGCAGAACACTGAAGCTTTCTTT. This encodes CASSFPGQNTEAFF.

This clonotype came up a few times. The chain joins TRBV5-1 to TRBJ2-7; 8 bases are a match to TRBD1. The CDR3 totals 13 residues. In germline, CDR1 is SGHRS, CDR2 YFSETQ. The V segment lost 7 bases and the J segment 4 bases; nucleotides outside the gene matches: 7. DNA for the CDR3: TGCGCCAGCGCTCCAGGACAGGGTTACGAGCAGTACTTC. Translating gives CASAPGQGYEQYF. Based on the CDR3 plus reference TRBV5-1 and TRBJ2-7, the full variable domain is KAGVTQTPRYLIKTRGQQVTLSCSPISGHRSVSWYQQTPGQGLQFLFEYFSETQRNKGNFPGRFSGRQFSNSRSEMNVSTLELGDSALYLCASAPGQGYEQYFGPGTRLTVT.

The chain employs TRBV27 and TRBJ2-3; 9 positions agree with TRBD1. There are 19 residues in the CDR3. Trimming at V came to 0 bases and at J to 2 bases, leaving 12 bases not matched to a gene. Per the germline V gene, CDR1 is MNHEY and CDR2 is SMNVEV (reference sequence). In nucleotides, the CDR3 is TGTGCCAGCAGTTTATCGACCGGGACAGGGTTGGCGCACACAGATACGCAGTATTTT. It codes for CASSLSTGTGLAHTDTQYF.